These 9 T cell receptor beta chains were all obtained from the same sample, sequenced in a study of response to subunit inactivated influenza vaccine. Each CDR3 protein is one row after TCRdb ran MiXCR on the RT-PCR reads. This sample carries about 180,000 distinct CDR3 sequences, about 10% of them seen once, and the ten largest clones take around 35%. The sequenced sample was CD8+ T cells sorted from PBMCs, obtained less than 25 months after vaccination. These TCRs come from a man in his fifties or sixties who received an inactivated influenza vaccine.

This clonotype has ten or more counts. The genes are TRBV5-1 and TRBJ2-7; 7 positions agree with TRBD1. There are 13 residues in the CDR3. V was pared by 5 bases and J by 2 bases, with 4 bases of the junction left unmatched. Germline V lookup: CDR1 SGHRS, CDR2 YFSETQ. This CDR3 reads CASSWTGTYEQYF. The CDR3, as DNA: TGCGCCAGCAGTTGGACAGGAACCTACGAGCAGTACTTC.

At least ten counts were recorded for this clonotype. V is TRBV11-2 and J is TRBJ2-1; the match to TRBD1 covers 7 bases. In germline, CDR1 is SGHAT, CDR2 FQNNGV. Losses at the gene ends were 4 bases for V and 6 bases for J; bases not matched to a gene: 9. The CDR3 runs to 15 residues. The CDR3 spells CASSSGTDWVNEQFF. CDR3 DNA sequence: TGTGCCAGCAGCTCCGGGACAGACTGGGTCAATGAGCAGTTCTTC. The complete variable domain, with remaining parts taken from reference TRBV11-2 and TRBJ2-1, reads EAGVAQSPRYKIIEKRQSVAFWCNPISGHATLYWYQQILGQGPKLLIQFQNNGVVDDSQLPKDRFSAERLKGVDSTLKIQPAKLEDSAVYLCASSSGTDWVNEQFFGPGTRLTVL.

This clonotype was counted at least ten times. J is TRBJ2-3 and V is TRBV12-3 or TRBV12-4; tentative D call: TRBD1 (5 bases). CDR3 length: 13 residues. Between the trimmed V and J ends, which lost 6 bases and 3 bases, there was a span of 10 bases. This chain's CDR3 is CASSWAGTDTQYF. The CDR3 bases are TGTGCCAGCAGCTGGGCAGGGACAGATACGCAGTATTTT.

With regard to this clonotype: A much larger clone sits a single nucleotide away, making a read error possible. The chain couples TRBV20-1 to TRBJ2-3, with TRBD2 matching 11 bases. V dropped 4 bases and J dropped 1; count of bases not matched to a gene: 10. Germline CDR1 reads DFQATT; CDR2 reads SNEGSKA (reference sequence). The length of the CDR3 is 17 residues. The CDR3 bases are TGCAGTGCTAATGGGCTAGCGGGGGGCGAACGCACAGATACGCAGTATTTT. Translated, it gives CSANGLAGGERTDTQYF.

The table lists this clonotype with a few counts. This sequence joins TRBV27 and TRBJ2-7, with D possibly TRBD2 on 5 matching bases. Trimming took off 2 bases at V and 5 bases at J, with 13 bases between the two ends. Germline V gives CDR1 MNHEY, CDR2 SMNVEV (reference sequence). This CDR3 comprises 14 residues. This CDR3 is CASSLGLAPDEQYF. CDR3 in DNA: TGTGCCAGCAGTTTAGGGCTAGCTCCGGACGAGCAGTACTTC.

Only a few counts were recorded for this clonotype. The chain joins TRBV2 to TRBJ2-3, with a possible D match to TRBD2 (6 bases). Germline V gene data show CDR1 as SNHLY and CDR2 as FYNNEI. V gave up 4 bases and J gave up 2 bases, with 25 bases separating them. This CDR3 has 19 amino acids. CDR3 protein: CASSASSSEGHVPTDTQYF. Written as DNA, the CDR3 is TGTGCCAGCAGTGCATCATCATCGGAGGGCCATGTCCCCACAGATACGCAGTATTTT.

The J gene is TRBJ1-1, the V gene TRBV6-5; D unresolved. The CDR3 contains 11 residues. The germline CDR1 and CDR2 sequences are MNHEY and SVGAGI. The germline V and J ends were trimmed by 2 bases and 8 bases, with 6 bases remaining between them. DNA for the CDR3: TGTGCCAGCAGTTACAGGCTAGAAGCTTTCTTT. It yields the protein CASSYRLEAFF.

This clonotype was counted a few times. V and J are TRBV27 and TRBJ2-1; 10 nucleotides agree with TRBD1. The V gene's germline CDR1 is MNHEY and CDR2 SMNVEV (reference sequence). CDR3 length: 16 amino acids. The ends lost 5 bases at V and 3 bases at J; junction bases unmatched: 7. The CDR3, as DNA: TGTGCCAGCAGTGGACAGGGGGGGAACCTCTACAATGAGCAGTTCTTC. Translation: CASSGQGGNLYNEQFF.

This clonotype showed up just a few times. The chain is built from TRBV9 and TRBJ2-2; D gene ambiguous. Germline CDR1 and CDR2: SGDLS and YYNGEE. There are 16 residues in the CDR3. Between the trimmed V and J ends, which lost 0 bases and 0 bases, there was a span of 9 bases. CDR3 coding DNA: TGTGCCAGCAGCGTAGGCGTCGGGCCGAACACCGGGGAGCTGTTTTTT. Amino acid sequence: CASSVGVGPNTGELFF. The variable domain in full, with the rest retrieved from reference TRBV9 and TRBJ2-2, is DSGVTQTPKHLITATGQRVTLRCSPRSGDLSVYWYQQSLDQGLQFLIQYYNGEERAKGNILERFSAQQFPDLHSELNLSSLELGDSALYFCASSVGVGPNTGELFFGEGSRLTVL.